Described below is a single T cell receptor beta chain sequence and its context. The data are from a study of blood T cell repertoires in COVID-19. About the study: The cDNA or gDNA used as material had been derived from T cells, B-cell-depleted T cells, or PBMCs.

Per the authors' pipeline: It was from reference gene primer amplification that nucleated cell counts were estimated. Assay used: immunoSEQ multiplex PCR; TCRdb lists only in-frame clones, some missing. V and J calls and clone size are copied from that table; D and trimming were computed from the DNA. The sample contains around 220,000 clones, approximately 79% of which appear only once. Sequenced input: peripheral blood. The receptor's source is a woman in her thirties or forties with active or convalescent COVID-19.

The CDR3 DNA follows: TGCAGCGTTGAACAGGGGATGGTCTATGGCTACACCTTC. Its protein product is CSVEQGMVYGYTF. This sequence joins TRBV29-1 and TRBJ1-2; perhaps TRBD1 as D (6 bases). V dropped 2 bases and J dropped 4 bases, with 11 bases sitting between them. This CDR3 has 13 residues. Germline values: CDR1 SQVTM, CDR2 ANQGSEA.